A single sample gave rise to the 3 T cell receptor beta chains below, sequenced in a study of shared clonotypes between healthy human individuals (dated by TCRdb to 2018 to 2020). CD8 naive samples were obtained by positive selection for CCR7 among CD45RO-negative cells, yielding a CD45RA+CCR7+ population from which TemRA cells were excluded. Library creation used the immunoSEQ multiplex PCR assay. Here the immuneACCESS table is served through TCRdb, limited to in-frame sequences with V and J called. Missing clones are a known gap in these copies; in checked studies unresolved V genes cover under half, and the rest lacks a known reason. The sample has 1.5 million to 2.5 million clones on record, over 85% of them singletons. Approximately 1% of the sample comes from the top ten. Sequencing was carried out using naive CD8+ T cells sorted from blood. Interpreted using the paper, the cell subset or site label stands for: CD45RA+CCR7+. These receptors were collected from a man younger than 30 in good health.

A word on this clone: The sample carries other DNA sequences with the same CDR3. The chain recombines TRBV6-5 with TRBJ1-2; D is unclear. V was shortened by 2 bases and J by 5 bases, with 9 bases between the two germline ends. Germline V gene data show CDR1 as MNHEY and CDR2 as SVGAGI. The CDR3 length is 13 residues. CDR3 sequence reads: CASSYGQPYGYTF. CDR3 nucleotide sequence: TGTGCCAGCAGTTACGGGCAGCCATATGGCTACACCTTC.

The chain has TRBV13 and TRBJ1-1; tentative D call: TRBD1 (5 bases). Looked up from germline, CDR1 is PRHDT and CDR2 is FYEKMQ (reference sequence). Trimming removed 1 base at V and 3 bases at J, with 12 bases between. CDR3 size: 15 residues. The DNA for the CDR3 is TGTGCCAGCAGCTTAGTAACGGGGGTATACACTGAAGCTTTCTTT. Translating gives CASSLVTGVYTEAFF.

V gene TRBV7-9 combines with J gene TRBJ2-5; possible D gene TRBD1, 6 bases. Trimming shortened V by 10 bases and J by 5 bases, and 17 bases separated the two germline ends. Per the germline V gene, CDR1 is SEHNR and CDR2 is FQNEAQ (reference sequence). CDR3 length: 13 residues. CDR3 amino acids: CAIDHRVWETQYF. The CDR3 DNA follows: TGTGCCATCGATCACAGGGTTTGGGAGACCCAGTACTTC.